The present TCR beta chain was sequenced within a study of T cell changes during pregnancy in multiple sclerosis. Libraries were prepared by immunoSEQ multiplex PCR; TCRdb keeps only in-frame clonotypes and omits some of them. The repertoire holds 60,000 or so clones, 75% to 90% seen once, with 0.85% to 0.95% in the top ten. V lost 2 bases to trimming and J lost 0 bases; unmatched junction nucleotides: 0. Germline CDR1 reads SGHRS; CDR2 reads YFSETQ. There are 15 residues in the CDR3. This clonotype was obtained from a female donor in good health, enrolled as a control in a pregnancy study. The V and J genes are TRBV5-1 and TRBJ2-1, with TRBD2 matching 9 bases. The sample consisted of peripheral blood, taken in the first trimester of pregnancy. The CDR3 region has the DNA TGCGCCAGCAGCTTTAGCGGGAGCTCCTACAATGAGCAGTTCTTC. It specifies CASSFSGSSYNEQFF.